This passage covers 32 T cell receptor beta chains from one sample sequenced in a study of blood T cells in healthy people across ages. PCR was performed a second time for about 7 to 12 cycles using a sample-barcoded 5' primer and a J-beta primer mix. One entry per CDR3 protein, called by TCRdb with MiXCR from the 5' RACE reads. The sample has about 940,000 distinct CDR3 sequences, around 48% seen once. The sample consisted of blood. These receptors were obtained from a man between 25 and 39 years old in good health.

V and J are TRBV20-1 and TRBJ1-3, with D perhaps matching TRBD1 (6 bases). V lost 5 bases and J lost 4, with 15 bases in between. Germline CDR1 and CDR2: DFQATT and SNEGSKA (reference sequence). This CDR3 spans 14 amino acids. DNA of the CDR3: TGCAGTGCTGCAAGAGAGAGGGGGGGAAACACCATATATTTT. Protein: CSAARERGGNTIYF.

The rearrangement links TRBV7-8 to TRBJ2-1, with TRBD2 matching over 9 bases. Germline CDR1 SGHVS, CDR2 FQNEAQ. The ends lost 1 base at V and 6 bases at J; junction bases unmatched: 4. CDR3 length: 15 residues. CDR3 amino acids: CASSLDERGANEQFF. The CDR3 nucleotides are TGTGCCAGCAGCTTAGATGAGCGGGGGGCCAATGAGCAGTTCTTC.

This clonotype appeared a single time. The rearrangement uses TRBV7-2 and TRBJ2-5; 10 nucleotides line up with TRBD2. The CDR3 consists of 12 residues. CDR1 SGHTA and CDR2 FQGNSA come from the germline V gene. The V gene end was trimmed by 4 bases and the J gene end by 11 bases; junction bases not matched to a gene: 4. Written as DNA, the CDR3 is TGTGCCAGCAGCTCTGAACTAGCGGGGCAGTACTTC. Its protein product is CASSSELAGQYF.

This chain joins TRBV4-1 and TRBJ2-4; 7 nucleotides match TRBD1. Germline V gene data show CDR1 as MGHRA and CDR2 as YSYEKL. V dropped 5 bases and J dropped 4; count of bases not matched to a gene: 8. This CDR3 contains 15 residues. In DNA, the CDR3 is TGCGCCAGCAGCACCACAGGGGAAAGGAAAAACATTCAGTACTTC. Protein: CASSTTGERKNIQYF.

In its sample, this clonotype was seen a few times. This chain joins TRBV10-3 and TRBJ2-6, with a weak D call TRBD1 (6 bases). Between the trimmed V and J ends, which lost 2 bases and 4 bases, there was a span of 12 bases. There are 16 residues in the CDR3. In germline, CDR1 is ENHRY, CDR2 SYGVKD. CDR3 sequence reads: CAISEQRTAGANVLTF. In nucleotides, the CDR3 is TGTGCCATCAGTGAGCAAAGGACAGCGGGGGCCAACGTCCTGACTTTC.

CDR3 amino acids: CASSPVAATGGIQYF. DNA for the CDR3: TGTGCCAGCAGTCCGGTAGCGGCCACAGGAGGCATTCAGTACTTC. The chain employs TRBV27 and TRBJ2-4, with TRBD2 as a possible D gene (6 bases). Between the trimmed V and J ends, which lost 5 bases and 9 bases, there was a span of 20 bases. The CDR3 sequence is 15 residues long. Per germline, CDR1 MNHEY and CDR2 SMNVEV (reference sequence).

The chain links TRBV7-9 to TRBJ1-1; no reliable D call. This CDR3 is 13 amino acids long. Trimming removed 3 bases from V and 1 base from J, with 6 bases in between. Germline-derived CDR1 and CDR2 are SEHNR and FQNEAQ (reference sequence). The CDR3: CASSFIGNTEAFF. In DNA form, the CDR3 reads TGTGCCAGCAGCTTTATAGGGAACACTGAAGCTTTCTTT.

The V gene is TRBV20-1, the J gene TRBJ1-2, with TRBD1 matching over 10 bases. The J segment lost 3 bases and the V segment lost 5 bases, leaving 6 bases of the junction unmatched. Looked up from germline, CDR1 is DFQATT and CDR2 is SNEGSKA (reference sequence). The CDR3 has 14 amino acids. This chain's CDR3 is CSAPFGTGDYGYTF. The DNA of the CDR3 is TGCAGTGCTCCTTTTGGGACAGGGGACTATGGCTACACCTTC.

This sequence joins TRBV29-1 and TRBJ2-5; perhaps TRBD1 as D (7 bases). The CDR3 spans 13 residues. Germline V gene sequence: CDR1 SQVTM, CDR2 ANQGSEA. Between the trimmed V and J ends, which lost 3 bases and 4 bases, there was a span of 12 bases. The CDR3 here is CSVDNRGGETQYF. CDR3 coding DNA: TGCAGCGTTGACAACAGGGGAGGAGAGACCCAGTACTTC.

The V gene is TRBV20-1, the J gene TRBJ2-7; D may be TRBD1 (5 bases). Trimming took 7 bases from V and 2 from J, leaving 9 bases between them. Per germline, CDR1 DFQATT and CDR2 SNEGSKA (reference sequence). The CDR3 consists of 11 residues. The CDR3 spells CSGQRTYEQYF. In DNA, the CDR3 is TGCAGTGGACAGAGAACCTACGAGCAGTACTTC.

This clonotype has just a few counts. The chain recombines TRBV5-8 with TRBJ2-5, with 8 nucleotides matching TRBD1. Trimming removed 0 bases from V and 11 bases from J; junction bases left unmatched: 12. The CDR3 is 15 residues long. From germline, CDR1 is SGHTS and CDR2 YDEGEE. The CDR3 loop reads CASSLDSGQGRLQYF. In DNA form, the CDR3 reads TGTGCCAGCAGCTTGGATTCAGGACAGGGAAGATTGCAGTACTTC.

This clonotype was found a few times. V gene TRBV27 combines with J gene TRBJ1-4, with 9 bases identical to TRBD1. Germline CDR1 reads MNHEY; CDR2 reads SMNVEV (reference sequence). This CDR3 has 16 residues. V lost 5 bases, J lost 3 bases, and 7 bases stayed unmatched. The CDR3 sequence is CASSRTGDGSNEKLFF. CDR3 in DNA: TGTGCCAGCAGTAGGACAGGGGATGGATCTAATGAAAAACTGTTTTTT.

The chain combines TRBV27 with TRBJ2-3, with 7 bases matching TRBD1. The germline gives CDR1 MNHEY, CDR2 SMNVEV (reference sequence). Trimming removed 7 bases from V and 3 bases from J; junction bases left unmatched: 4. The CDR3 runs 13 residues. The CDR3 nucleotides are TGTGCCAGCATGACAGGGTTTACAGATACGCAGTATTTT. Its translation is CASMTGFTDTQYF.

This clonotype has ten or more counts. The CDR3, as DNA: TGCAGCGTGGCCCGAGGGGTTAATGAAAAACTGTTTTTT. Its protein product is CSVARGVNEKLFF. This chain connects TRBV29-1 to TRBJ1-4; D perhaps matches TRBD1 (5 bases). V shed 6 bases and J shed 4 bases, with 12 bases lying between them. In germline, CDR1 is SQVTM, CDR2 ANQGSEA. This CDR3 region has 13 residues. The full variable domain, with the rest looked up from reference TRBV29-1 and TRBJ1-4, is SAVISQKPSRDICQRGTSLTIQCQVDSQVTMMFWYRQQPGQSLTLIATANQGSEATYESGFVIDKFPISRPNLTFSTLTVSNMSPEDSSIYLCSVARGVNEKLFFGSGTQLSVL.

The rearrangement uses TRBV2 and TRBJ2-1; no definite D call. Germline V gene lookup returns CDR1 SNHLY and CDR2 FYNNEI. Trimming took 2 bases from V and 10 from J, leaving 9 bases between them. This CDR3 contains 12 residues. CDR3 nucleotide sequence: TGTGCCAGCAGTGAACAAATATCCGAGCAGTTCTTC. Its protein is CASSEQISEQFF.

This clonotype has ten or more counts. The V gene is TRBV29-1, the J gene TRBJ2-1, with D maybe TRBD2 (5 bases). Germline V gene sequence: CDR1 SQVTM, CDR2 ANQGSEA. V was clipped by 4 bases and J by 7 bases, with 14 bases between them. The CDR3 consists of 13 residues. CDR3 sequence (DNA): TGCAGCGTTGTATCGGGGTCGGGTAATGAGCAGTTCTTC. This codes for CSVVSGSGNEQFF.

The table lists this clonotype with a count of one. V gene TRBV20-1 combines with J gene TRBJ2-2, with D hard to call. In germline, CDR1 is DFQATT, CDR2 SNEGSKA (reference sequence). The CDR3 is 15 residues long. Deletions cut 0 bases from V and 1 base from J, with 9 bases between. The CDR3 loop is CSAREGAQNTGELFF. The CDR3 DNA is TGCAGTGCTAGAGAGGGTGCCCAGAACACCGGGGAGCTGTTTTTT.

This clonotype was observed a single time. CDR3 residues: CASTVGGVNYGYTF. In DNA form, the CDR3 reads TGTGCCAGCACGGTTGGCGGAGTTAACTATGGCTACACCTTC. This rearrangement joins TRBV3-1 to TRBJ1-2; D ambiguous. Trimming cost V 7 bases and J 1 base, with 13 bases left between them. The germline CDR1 and CDR2 sequences are LGHDT and YNNKEL (reference sequence). This CDR3 region has 14 residues. Full variable domain (rest looked up from reference TRBV3-1 and TRBJ1-2): DTAVSQTPKYLVTQMGNDKSIKCEQNLGHDTMYWYKQDSKKFLKIMFSYNNKELIINETVPNRFSPKSPDKAHLNLHINSLELGDSAVYFCASTVGGVNYGYTFGSGTRLTVV.

This rearrangement joins TRBV2 to TRBJ2-2; 8 nucleotides agree with TRBD1. This CDR3 has 13 residues. With 6 bases clipped from V and 6 bases from J, the junction kept 3 bases outside the gene matches. CDR1 SNHLY and CDR2 FYNNEI come from the germline V gene. CDR3 sequence (DNA): TGTGCCAGCAGGATACAGGGGGCCGGGGAGCTGTTTTTT. The encoded protein is CASRIQGAGELFF.

This chain uses TRBV27 with TRBJ1-6; D is uncertain. The CDR3 runs 14 residues. V lost 6 bases, J lost 7 bases, and 13 bases lay in between. Germline V gives CDR1 MNHEY, CDR2 SMNVEV (reference sequence). CDR3 protein: CASRFPGLNSPLHF. CDR3 DNA sequence: TGTGCCAGCAGGTTCCCCGGGTTGAATTCACCCCTCCACTTT.

The chain employs TRBV7-9 and TRBJ1-1; D is ambiguous. V gave up 0 bases and J gave up 0 bases, with 8 bases separating them. Germline V gives CDR1 SEHNR, CDR2 FQNEAQ (reference sequence). The CDR3 extends over 15 amino acids. For the CDR3, the DNA is TGTGCCAGCAGCTTAGCTGACAACCTGAACACTGAAGCTTTCTTT. Its protein is CASSLADNLNTEAFF.

The sample holds a few counts of this clonotype. J is TRBJ2-3 and V is TRBV7-8, with 10 bases aligning to TRBD2. CDR1 is SGHVS and CDR2 is FQNEAQ in the germline V gene. Losses at the gene ends were 3 bases for V and 1 base for J; bases not matched to a gene: 4. The CDR3 runs 16 residues. CDR3 amino acids: CASSFSGGPRTDTQYF. The CDR3 coding sequence is TGTGCCAGCAGCTTTAGCGGGGGGCCCCGCACAGATACGCAGTATTTT. Together with reference TRBV7-8 and TRBJ2-3, the CDR3 gives the full variable domain: GAGVSQSPRYKVAKRGQDVALRCDPISGHVSLFWYQQALGQGPEFLTYFQNEAQLDKSGLPSDRFFAERPEGSVSTLKIQRTQQEDSAVYLCASSFSGGPRTDTQYFGPGTRLTVL.

This chain links TRBV2 with TRBJ1-5, with a weak D call TRBD1 (6 bases). This CDR3 is 14 amino acids long. V lost 6 bases to trimming and J lost 4 bases, with 13 bases between them. Looked up from germline, CDR1 is SNHLY and CDR2 is FYNNEI. In DNA form, the CDR3 reads TGTGCCAGCAGGGCACAGGGTGGGAATCAGCCCCAGCATTTT. Translated, it gives CASRAQGGNQPQHF.

The rearrangement uses TRBV12-3 or TRBV12-4 and TRBJ2-5; D remains unclear. This CDR3 contains 16 residues. The V end was cut by 5 bases, the J end by 0 bases, with 16 bases between. The CDR3 nucleotides read TGTGCCAGCAGTCCCTCGGCTAATAGCTACCAAGAGACCCAGTACTTC. The encoded protein is CASSPSANSYQETQYF.

The chain has TRBV29-1 and TRBJ2-3; TRBD1 matches at 8 bases. V was clipped by 6 bases and J by 1 base; unmatched bases: 15. This CDR3 region has 17 residues. Per germline, CDR1 SQVTM and CDR2 ANQGSEA. Here the CDR3 reads CSVTGTGGPGGTDTQYF. The CDR3 DNA follows: TGCAGCGTGACCGGGACAGGCGGGCCAGGGGGCACAGATACGCAGTATTTT.

This chain uses TRBV3-1 with TRBJ1-1, with D uncertain. The germline V and J ends were trimmed by 3 bases and 2 bases, with 7 bases remaining between them. Per germline, CDR1 LGHDT and CDR2 YNNKEL (reference sequence). The CDR3 is 13 residues long. This CDR3 reads CASSQWGNTEAFF. Here the CDR3 DNA reads TGTGCCAGCAGCCAGTGGGGTAACACTGAAGCTTTCTTT.

The chain uses TRBV20-1 and TRBJ2-5; 16 nucleotides agree with TRBD2. CDR3 length: 15 residues. CDR1 and CDR2 (germline): DFQATT, SNEGSKA (reference sequence). Trimming at V came to 4 bases and at J to 11 bases, leaving 10 bases not matched to a gene. CDR3 in amino acids: CSATGTSGRGTKQYF. CDR3 sequence (DNA): TGCAGTGCTACCGGGACTAGCGGGAGGGGTACGAAGCAGTACTTC.

The chain uses TRBV2 and TRBJ2-3; perhaps TRBD1 as D (6 bases). Trimming pared 7 bases from V and 2 bases from J, leaving 19 bases between. Germline CDR1 and CDR2: SNHLY and FYNNEI. This CDR3 has 16 residues. The DNA for the CDR3 is TGTGCCAGCACCACGGCCCCCAGGGGATACACAGATACGCAGTATTTT. Protein: CASTTAPRGYTDTQYF.

CDR3 sequence reads: CASSEALQLQSYEQYF. The CDR3 DNA is TGTGCCAGCAGTGAAGCGCTTCAATTACAGAGCTACGAGCAGTACTTC. The gene calls are TRBV6-1 and TRBJ2-7; the D is unclear. In germline, CDR1 is MNHNS, CDR2 SASEGT. The CDR3 is made up of 16 amino acids. Trimming pared 0 bases from V and 3 bases from J, leaving 15 bases between.

This clonotype turned up a few times. The chain is built from TRBV12-3 or TRBV12-4 and TRBJ2-1, with 7 nucleotides matching TRBD2. CDR3 size: 16 residues. Trimming at V came to 2 bases and at J to 0 bases, leaving 4 bases not matched to a gene. As DNA, the CDR3 is TGTGCCAGCAGTTTATTTCTAGCGGTCTCCTACAATGAGCAGTTCTTC. This translates into CASSLFLAVSYNEQFF.

The chain uses TRBV16 and TRBJ1-1; unclear D gene. In germline, CDR1 is KGHSY, CDR2 FQNENV. Trimming took off 0 bases at V and 12 bases at J, with 11 bases between the two ends. This CDR3 has 12 amino acids. This CDR3 reads CASSQSIQPSFF. The CDR3 nucleotides are TGTGCCAGCAGCCAATCGATACAGCCCTCTTTCTTT.

V gene TRBV7-2 combines with J gene TRBJ1-6; possibly TRBD1 for D (6 bases). The CDR3 extends over 19 amino acids. Germline assignment: CDR1 SGHTA and CDR2 FQGNSA. V was cut by 5 bases and J by 7 bases, with 27 bases left in between. The CDR3 region has the DNA TGTGCCAGCAGCCCCAGACAGGCCGCAATGCAAAGTGAGAATTCACCCCTCCACTTT. Translating gives CASSPRQAAMQSENSPLHF. Together with reference TRBV7-2 and TRBJ1-6, the CDR3 gives the full variable domain: GAGVSQSPSNKVTEKGKDVELRCDPISGHTALYWYRQSLGQGLEFLIYFQGNSAPDKSGLPSDRFSAERTGGSVSTLTIQRTQQEDSAVYLCASSPRQAAMQSENSPLHFGNGTRLTVT.